Below, 11 T cell receptor beta chains from the same sample are listed, as sequenced in a study of T cell changes during pregnancy in multiple sclerosis. Sequencing was performed with immunoSEQ multiplex PCR; in TCRdb, only in-frame clones are kept and a portion is missing. The top ten hold 1.5% to 2% of the sample, which has more than 80,000 clones, roughly nine tenths seen once. The material was peripheral blood, obtained before pregnancy. The receptors were sampled from a female donor with multiple sclerosis, enrolled in a pregnancy study.

CDR3 region: CSVLGQGVTNEQFF. The CDR3 DNA is TGCAGCGTCTTGGGACAGGGGGTGACCAATGAGCAGTTCTTC. The chain links TRBV29-1 to TRBJ2-1, with TRBD1 matching 11 bases. Per germline, CDR1 SQVTM and CDR2 ANQGSEA. CDR3 length equals 14 residues. J lost 6 bases, V lost 6 bases, and 7 bases had no gene match.

V usage is TRBV7-3 and J usage is TRBJ2-7; 9 positions agree with TRBD2. CDR1 is SGHTA and CDR2 is FQGTGA in the germline V gene. V lost 5 bases, J lost 3 bases, and 11 bases stayed unmatched. The CDR3 runs 16 residues. CDR3 amino acids: CASSPRVASGNYEQYF. CDR3 bases: TGTGCCAGCAGCCCAAGGGTGGCTAGCGGGAACTACGAGCAGTACTTC.

The CDR3 nucleotides are TGTGCCAGCACCCGGGACAGGGAAAGCTCCTACGAGCAGTACTTC. The encoded protein is CASTRDRESSYEQYF. The J gene is TRBJ2-7, the V gene TRBV6-5, with 9 bases fitting TRBD1. Germline-derived CDR1 and CDR2 are MNHEY and SVGAGI. V dropped 7 bases and J dropped 0; count of bases not matched to a gene: 7. The CDR3 runs 15 residues.

In nucleotides, the CDR3 is TGTGCCAGCAGCGTAGGAATAAGGGGGCGAGAAGACACTGAAGCTTTCTTT. Translated, it gives CASSVGIRGREDTEAFF. The chain employs TRBV9 and TRBJ1-1, with 7 nucleotides matching TRBD1. In germline, CDR1 is SGDLS, CDR2 YYNGEE. The CDR3 is 17 residues long. The V segment lost 0 bases and the J segment 3 bases; nucleotides outside the gene matches: 11.

The V call is TRBV5-1, the J call TRBJ1-2, with D unresolved. This CDR3 contains 16 residues. Trimming cost V 7 bases and J 5 bases, with 24 bases left between them. CDR1 is SGHRS, CDR2 YFSETQ, per germline. This CDR3 is CASRPGISQREYGYTF. The CDR3 bases are TGCGCCAGCCGCCCCGGGATCAGCCAAAGGGAGTATGGCTACACCTTC.

The rearrangement uses TRBV6-5 and TRBJ1-1; perhaps TRBD1 as D (6 bases). This CDR3 spans 12 amino acids. Trimming stripped 6 bases from V and 7 bases from J, with 12 bases between. Germline values: CDR1 MNHEY, CDR2 SVGAGI. The CDR3 sequence is CASSEQGIEAFF. The DNA for the CDR3 is TGTGCCAGCAGCGAACAGGGAATTGAAGCTTTCTTT.

CDR3 region: CASSFGGRPYNEQFF. The CDR3 nucleotides are TGTGCCAGCAGTTTTGGCGGGAGACCCTACAATGAGCAGTTCTTC. The genes are TRBV27 and TRBJ2-1, with 7 bases matching TRBD2. The V gene's germline CDR1 is MNHEY and CDR2 SMNVEV (reference sequence). The CDR3 has 15 amino acids. Losses at the gene ends were 3 bases for V and 2 bases for J; bases not matched to a gene: 4.

A single count supports this clone. The chain joins TRBV7-9 to TRBJ2-7; D is ambiguous. The CDR3 extends over 15 amino acids. V was trimmed by 5 bases and J by 6 bases, leaving 20 bases between them. From germline, CDR1 is SEHNR and CDR2 FQNEAQ (reference sequence). The CDR3 reads CASSNTEFRFLEQYF. CDR3 coding DNA: TGTGCCAGCAGCAATACAGAATTTAGATTCCTCGAGCAGTACTTC.

The chain carries TRBV7-2 and TRBJ1-5, with TRBD1 matching 8 bases. The germline V gene encodes CDR1 SGHTA and CDR2 FQGNSA. The CDR3 loop spans 15 amino acids. With 5 bases clipped from V and 3 bases from J, the junction kept 6 bases outside the gene matches. The CDR3, as DNA: TGTGCCAGCAGCCAGGGACAGGAGTCCAATCAGCCCCAGCATTTT. Amino acids: CASSQGQESNQPQHF.

This chain connects TRBV15 to TRBJ1-2, with D perhaps matching TRBD1 (5 bases). This CDR3 has 16 amino acids. In germline, CDR1 is LNHNV, CDR2 YYDKDF (reference sequence). Trimming removed 2 bases at V and 1 base at J, with 14 bases between. CDR3 sequence reads: CATSRSRGDYNYGYTF. The CDR3 DNA reads as TGTGCCACCAGCAGATCCCGGGGGGACTATAACTATGGCTACACCTTC.

The table lists this clone with a count of one. The V call is TRBV19, the J call TRBJ1-1; 9 bases align to TRBD1. This CDR3 is built from 14 residues. J gave up 7 bases and V 4 bases, and 7 bases lay outside the gene matches. Germline V lookup: CDR1 LNHDA, CDR2 SQIVND (reference sequence). As DNA, the CDR3 is TGTGCCAGTAGTACGTCCCGGGACAGGGATGAAGCTTTCTTT. Protein sequence: CASSTSRDRDEAFF.